These 26 T cell receptor beta chains were sequenced from one sample in a study of T cell responses to AZD1222 COVID-19 vaccine (dated by TCRdb to the early 2020s). The time point tag for this specimen amounts to: about 28 days (+/-7) after the second vaccine dose. Libraries were built with the immunoSEQ multiplex PCR assay. The immuneACCESS repertoire file appears here via TCRdb, limited to in-frame rearrangements. These files lack a portion of the clones; in checked studies, under half of the deficit traces to unresolved V genes, and the cause of the others is not known. This sample lists 97,000 or so clones; just over 90% were detected once. Around 8.6% of the sample rests with the top ten. The input for sequencing was peripheral blood, taken 28 days after the second AZD1222 dose. These receptors were collected from an adult who received the AZD1222 COVID-19 vaccine.

The chain combines TRBV11-2 with TRBJ2-5; 11 nucleotides align to TRBD1. The CDR3 has 16 residues. The germline CDR1 and CDR2 sequences are SGHAT and FQNNGV. With V trimmed by 1 base and J by 6 bases, 7 bases remained unmatched. The CDR3 bases are TGTGCCAGCAGCTTAGTGGGGGACAGGGGGAAAAAGACCCAGTACTTC. It encodes CASSLVGDRGKKTQYF.

The chain couples TRBV6-1 to TRBJ2-7; TRBD2 might be the D (6 bases). Trimming stripped 4 bases from V and 0 bases from J, with 16 bases between. Germline V gene data show CDR1 as MNHNS and CDR2 as SASEGT. This CDR3 is built from 16 residues. The CDR3 region is CASSAPGTQSSYEQYF. CDR3 DNA sequence: TGTGCCAGCAGTGCCCCCGGGACTCAGTCCTCCTACGAGCAGTACTTC.

The V call is TRBV5-1, the J call TRBJ2-1; 11 nucleotides align to TRBD2. J gave up 5 bases and V 4 bases, and 8 bases lay outside the gene matches. Germline V gene sequence: CDR1 SGHRS, CDR2 YFSETQ. This CDR3 region has 16 residues. This chain's CDR3 is CASSPILAGGDNEQFF. In DNA form, the CDR3 reads TGCGCCAGCAGCCCGATTCTAGCGGGAGGCGACAATGAGCAGTTCTTC. The whole variable domain, remainder taken from reference TRBV5-1 and TRBJ2-1, is KAGVTQTPRYLIKTRGQQVTLSCSPISGHRSVSWYQQTPGQGLQFLFEYFSETQRNKGNFPGRFSGRQFSNSRSEMNVSTLELGDSALYLCASSPILAGGDNEQFFGPGTRLTVL.

The rearrangement joins TRBV6-5 to TRBJ2-5; D unclear. The CDR3 covers 12 residues. V lost 6 bases to trimming and J lost 5 bases, with 10 bases between them. CDR1 MNHEY and CDR2 SVGAGI come from the germline V gene. The DNA of the CDR3 is TGTGCCAGCAGCAAAACGTTGGAGACCCAGTACTTC. Translated, it gives CASSKTLETQYF.

The chain is built from TRBV11-3 and TRBJ2-1; D remains ambiguous. The V gene lost 1 base and the J gene lost 8 bases, with 15 bases spanning the gap. The CDR3 contains 15 residues. Germline assignment: CDR1 SGHNT and CDR2 YENEEA. This CDR3 reads CASSLGPLLDHEQFF. DNA of the CDR3: TGTGCCAGCAGCTTAGGACCCCTCCTTGATCATGAGCAGTTCTTC.

This clone is categorized as medium-sized. The J gene is TRBJ1-6, the V gene TRBV19, with 7 bases aligning to TRBD1. Germline trimming cut 5 bases from V and 8 bases from J; bases unmatched to any gene: 12. Germline V gene lookup returns CDR1 LNHDA and CDR2 SQIVND (reference sequence). The CDR3 extends over 16 amino acids. The CDR3 coding sequence is TGTGCCAGTAGTCCGAGGAACAGGGGAAGTGATTCACCCCTCCACTTT. It is translated as CASSPRNRGSDSPLHF.

This clone was recorded only once. The chain employs TRBV28 and TRBJ1-1, with D possibly matching TRBD1 (6 bases). Trimming took off 4 bases at V and 1 base at J, with 10 bases between the two ends. Germline V gene lookup returns CDR1 MDHEN and CDR2 SYDVKM. The CDR3 has 14 amino acids. CDR3 sequence reads: CASSSTDRNTEAFF. The CDR3 nucleotides read TGTGCCAGCAGTTCCACGGACAGGAACACTGAAGCTTTCTTT.

The chain joins TRBV7-8 to TRBJ2-7; 7 bases fit TRBD1. CDR3 length: 14 amino acids. Trimming removed 5 bases from V and 4 bases from J; junction bases left unmatched: 8. The germline V gene has CDR1 SGHVS and CDR2 FQNEAQ. CDR3 in amino acids: CASSPDRVGYEQYF. The CDR3 coding sequence is TGTGCCAGCAGCCCAGACAGGGTTGGTTACGAGCAGTACTTC.

The genes are TRBV28 and TRBJ2-7, with 7 positions matching TRBD1. The length of the CDR3 is 14 residues. Looked up from germline, CDR1 is MDHEN and CDR2 is SYDVKM. The junction had 9 bases not matched to a gene; V was cut back by 4 bases and J by 6 bases. CDR3 sequence: CASSSPTGVGEQYF. In DNA, the CDR3 is TGTGCCAGCAGTTCACCTACAGGGGTGGGCGAGCAGTACTTC.

The chain couples TRBV12-3 or TRBV12-4 to TRBJ1-3, with D unclear. This CDR3 has 12 residues. V was trimmed by 4 bases and J by 3 bases, leaving 4 bases between them. This CDR3 reads CASSSDGNTIYF. As DNA, the CDR3 is TGTGCCAGCAGTTCGGATGGAAACACCATATATTTT.

This rearrangement joins TRBV4-2 to TRBJ1-2; 9 bases fit TRBD1. With V trimmed by 3 bases and J by 4 bases, 6 bases remained unmatched. The CDR3 sequence is 15 residues long. Germline V gene data show CDR1 as LGHNA and CDR2 as YNFKEQ. The CDR3 nucleotides are TGTGCCAGCAGCCACGGGGACAGGGTTCTCTATGGCTACACCTTC. This codes for CASSHGDRVLYGYTF.

V gene TRBV28 combines with J gene TRBJ2-2; 10 nucleotides align to TRBD2. Per the germline V gene, CDR1 is MDHEN and CDR2 is SYDVKM. This CDR3 region has 15 residues. After removal of 4 bases from V and 4 bases from J, the junction contained 3 bases not matched to a gene. The CDR3 bases are TGTGCCAGCAGTTGGACTAGCGGAGGCACCGGGGAGCTGTTTTTT. Translated, it gives CASSWTSGGTGELFF.

The V gene is TRBV5-1, the J gene TRBJ2-1; 8 bases fit TRBD1. Germline V CDR1 and CDR2: SGHRS, YFSETQ. V was clipped by 4 bases and J by 2 bases; unmatched bases: 5. The CDR3 extends over 15 amino acids. CDR3 sequence (DNA): TGCGCCAGCAGCCCTCAGGGGGCTACCTACAATGAGCAGTTCTTC. Its protein product is CASSPQGATYNEQFF.

Only one count was recorded for this clone. This sequence joins TRBV3-1 (or the pseudogene TRBV3-2) and TRBJ1-4; 8 nucleotides agree with TRBD1. The CDR3 is 16 amino acids. The trim removed 1 base at V and 7 bases at J, leaving 8 bases unmatched. Germline values: CDR1 LGHDT, CDR2 YNNKEL (reference sequence). The DNA of the CDR3 is TGTGCCAGCAGCCAAGCGGCAGGGGGCTCGGGTGAAAAACTGTTTTTT. It yields the protein CASSQAAGGSGEKLFF.

The chain uses TRBV19 and TRBJ1-4, with D possibly TRBD1 on 6 matching bases. V dropped 3 bases and J dropped 12 bases, with 17 bases sitting between them. CDR3 length: 14 residues. The germline gives CDR1 LNHDA, CDR2 SQIVND (reference sequence). As DNA, the CDR3 is TGTGCCAGTAGTATCGGAGGGAGGGGGTCGCAACTGTTTTTT. Translating gives CASSIGGRGSQLFF.

The J gene is TRBJ1-6, the V gene TRBV6-5; D is unresolved. The CDR3 consists of 15 residues. Trimming stripped 2 bases from V and 4 bases from J, with 9 bases between. Germline V gene data show CDR1 as MNHEY and CDR2 as SVGAGI. The DNA for the CDR3 is TGTGCCAGCAGTTACCCGGACGGGTATAATTCACCCCTCCACTTT. Protein: CASSYPDGYNSPLHF.

This chain links TRBV11-2 with TRBJ1-4; D gene uncertain. Per germline, CDR1 SGHAT and CDR2 FQNNGV. CDR3 length equals 14 residues. The ends were cut back, 1 base at V and 4 bases at J, with 7 bases in the middle. In DNA, the CDR3 is TGTGCCAGCAGCTTAGCGCTTGGTAATGAAAAACTGTTTTTT. Residues: CASSLALGNEKLFF.

This chain links TRBV5-1 with TRBJ2-1, with 8 bases that match TRBD1. The CDR3 sequence is 17 residues long. Per the germline V gene, CDR1 is SGHRS and CDR2 is YFSETQ. The junction had 12 bases not matched to a gene; V was cut back by 3 bases and J by 4 bases. The CDR3 sequence: CASSSQQGAGIYNEQFF. CDR3 sequence (DNA): TGCGCCAGCAGCTCGCAGCAGGGGGCGGGGATATACAATGAGCAGTTCTTC.

The chain uses TRBV9 and TRBJ2-3, with 8 bases aligning to TRBD2. The length of the CDR3 is 15 residues. Germline CDR1 SGDLS, CDR2 YYNGEE. With 3 bases clipped from V and 2 bases from J, the junction kept 5 bases outside the gene matches. The CDR3 sequence: CASSASGRYTDTQYF. Here the CDR3 DNA reads TGTGCCAGCAGCGCAAGCGGGAGATACACAGATACGCAGTATTTT.

In this sample, this clone turned up once. V gene TRBV19 combines with J gene TRBJ2-5, with D possibly matching TRBD1 (6 bases). This CDR3 has 13 residues. Trimming stripped 3 bases from V and 4 bases from J, with 9 bases between. Germline lookup yields CDR1 LNHDA and CDR2 SQIVND (reference sequence). The CDR3 region is CASSISGVETQYF. CDR3 DNA sequence: TGTGCCAGTAGTATTTCAGGGGTAGAGACCCAGTACTTC.

This chain uses TRBV7-2 with TRBJ1-5, with TRBD1 matching 8 bases. Looked up from germline, CDR1 is SGHTA and CDR2 is FQGNSA. The V and J ends lost 5 bases and 0 bases, in that order; junction bases with no gene match: 3. This CDR3 region has 15 residues. CDR3 protein: CASSTGQVSNQPQHF. The CDR3 nucleotides are TGTGCCAGCAGCACGGGACAGGTTAGCAATCAGCCCCAGCATTTT. Using reference TRBV7-2 and TRBJ1-5 for the parts outside the CDR3, the full variable domain is GAGVSQSPSNKVTEKGKDVELRCDPISGHTALYWYRQSLGQGLEFLIYFQGNSAPDKSGLPSDRFSAERTGGSVSTLTIQRTQQEDSAVYLCASSTGQVSNQPQHFGDGTRLSIL.

This chain joins TRBV4-1 and TRBJ2-4; 8 bases are a match to TRBD1. CDR1 MGHRA and CDR2 YSYEKL come from the germline V gene. The CDR3 runs to 17 residues. Trimming took 1 base from V and 7 from J; bases not matched to a gene: 12. The CDR3 sequence: CASSQASGQGAWNIQYF. The CDR3 region has the DNA TGCGCCAGCAGCCAAGCTTCCGGACAGGGTGCATGGAACATTCAGTACTTC.

This chain joins TRBV10-3 and TRBJ1-1; a possible D gene is TRBD1 (5 bases). CDR1 ENHRY and CDR2 SYGVKD come from the germline V gene. There are 14 residues in the CDR3. V lost 6 bases, J lost 1 base, and 12 bases lay in between. CDR3 bases: TGTGCCATCAGGGACGGGACTCCGAACACTGAAGCTTTCTTT. Amino acids: CAIRDGTPNTEAFF.

The chain recombines TRBV28 with TRBJ1-4; D call uncertain. The CDR3 runs to 14 residues. CDR1 and CDR2 (germline): MDHEN, SYDVKM. V lost 8 bases, J lost 0 bases, and 10 bases lay in between. The CDR3 sequence is CASAQSPTNEKLFF. For the CDR3, the DNA is TGTGCCAGCGCCCAGAGCCCAACTAATGAAAAACTGTTTTTT.

The V call is TRBV19, the J call TRBJ2-5; 10 positions match TRBD2. Unmatched junction bases numbered 4, after V lost 4 bases and J lost 2 bases. Germline V gene data show CDR1 as LNHDA and CDR2 as SQIVND (reference sequence). The length of the CDR3 is 15 residues. CDR3 in DNA: TGTGCCAGTAGTAGGTCTAGCGGGGGTCAAGAGACCCAGTACTTC. Translating it yields CASSRSSGGQETQYF. Full variable domain (rest looked up from reference TRBV19 and TRBJ2-5): DGGITQSPKYLFRKEGQNVTLSCEQNLNHDAMYWYRQDPGQGLRLIYYSQIVNDFQKGDIAEGYSVSREKKESFPLTVTSAQKNPTAFYLCASSRSSGGQETQYFGPGTRLLVL.

The V gene is TRBV6-5, the J gene TRBJ1-2; the D gene is possibly TRBD1 (6 bases). Germline CDR1 reads MNHEY; CDR2 reads SVGAGI. The CDR3 runs to 14 residues. The V and J ends lost 4 bases and 2 bases respectively, with 11 bases between them. The CDR3 region has the DNA TGTGCCAGCAGTTTGGGGGGGCTAAACTATGGCTACACCTTC. Its protein is CASSLGGLNYGYTF.